This T cell receptor beta chain was captured in a study of cytomegalovirus exposure and HLA in healthy donors. Amplification used 60 Vbeta primers and 13 Jbeta primers. Generated by immunoSEQ multiplex PCR, the TCRdb table keeps only in-frame clones and is missing some. The table records 100,000 to 120,000 clones, around 83% of them present only once. Germline CDR1 SGHTA, CDR2 FQGTGA. The CDR3 length is 15 residues. The junction had 6 bases not matched to a gene; V was cut back by 2 bases and J by 4 bases. The material sequenced was PBMCs. This chain links TRBV7-3 with TRBJ2-7, with 9 bases fitting TRBD2. The TCR was taken from an older woman in good health and CMV-seropositive. The CDR3 sequence: CASSLVPSGTYEQYF. CDR3 DNA sequence: TGTGCCAGCAGCTTAGTCCCTAGCGGGACTTACGAGCAGTACTTC.